These T cell receptor beta chains were read from a single sample in a study of cytomegalovirus exposure and HLA in healthy donors. Repertoires were generated with immunoSEQ multiplex PCR, while TCRdb's copy carries only in-frame clones and drops some. The sample has some 180,000 clones, more than 75% seen once. What was sequenced was PBMCs. The receptors come from a woman younger than 45 in good health and CMV-seropositive. Both conserved end residues are part of each CDR3. D genes are given only for firm matches. Clone size is stated in some rows and not others, as once, few, many or a class when expanded.

>-|TRBD2|TRBJ2-1|TRBV25-1
CASSRGSGGIEQFF
TGTGCCAGCAGTCGGGGTAGCGGGGGGATTGAGCAGTTCTTC
>-|-|TRBJ2-1|TRBV2
CASSGRWQFF
TGTGCCAGCAGTGGGAGATGGCAGTTCTTC
>-|-|TRBJ1-2|TRBV6-5
CASSFSQRLNYGYTF
TGTGCCAGCAGTTTTTCCCAGCGCCTTAACTATGGCTACACCTTC
>-|TRBD1|TRBJ2-7|TRBV6-5
CASRPDEGAGYEQYF
TGTGCCAGCAGGCCCGATGAGGGGGCAGGGTACGAGCAGTACTTC
>-|-|TRBJ1-5|TRBV6-1
CASGRDSGQPQHF
TGTGCCAGCGGGCGGGACTCTGGTCAGCCCCAGCATTTT
>-|-|TRBJ2-5|TRBV6-5
CASSYSGYGEETQYF
TGTGCCAGCAGTTACTCCGGGTACGGAGAAGAGACCCAGTACTTC
>-|TRBD1|TRBJ2-7|TRBV4-2
CASSLGQGGSYEQYF
TGTGCCAGCAGCCTGGGACAGGGTGGCTCCTACGAGCAGTACTTC
>-|-|TRBJ1-4|TRBV2
CASSFQKEKLFF
TGTGCCAGCAGCTTTCAAAAGGAGAAACTGTTTTTT
>-|TRBD1|TRBJ2-7|TRBV2
CASSERRGPPYEQYF
TGTGCCAGCAGTGAGAGAAGGGGGCCCCCCTACGAGCAGTACTTC
>-|-|TRBJ1-6|TRBV28
CASSLQGNNSPLHF
TGTGCCAGCAGTTTACAGGGGAATAATTCACCCCTCCACTTT
>-|-|TRBJ2-2|TRBV9
CASQGSGELFF
TGTGCCAGCCAGGGGTCCGGGGAGCTGTTTTTT
>once|TRBD2|TRBJ2-3|TRBV10-3
CAITGLAGGESQYF
TGTGCCATCACCGGACTAGCGGGGGGTGAGTCGCAGTATTTT
>-|TRBD2|TRBJ2-3|TRBV7-2
CASSLARQGMLAGEGDTQYF
TGTGCCAGCAGCTTAGCCCGGCAGGGGATGCTAGCGGGGGAGGGAGATACGCAGTATTTT
>few|-|TRBJ2-3|TRBV7-2
CASSLGVGASTDTQYF
TGTGCCAGCAGCTTAGGGGTGGGGGCGTCCACAGATACGCAGTATTTT
>-|TRBD1|TRBJ1-4|TRBV7-9
CASSLGQPATNEKLFF
TGTGCCAGCAGCTTGGGACAGCCCGCAACTAATGAAAAACTGTTTTTT
>-|-|TRBJ2-5|TRBV5-4
CASSLDGTAGSETQYF
TGTGCCAGCAGCTTGGACGGGACTGCGGGGTCAGAGACCCAGTACTTC
>few|-|TRBJ1-5|TRBV6-1
CASTTDPAGNQPQHF
TGTGCCAGCACCACGGATCCTGCGGGCAATCAGCCCCAGCATTTT
>-|TRBD1|TRBJ1-2|TRBV28
CASSYGTGEYNYGYTF
TGTGCCAGCAGTTATGGGACAGGGGAGTACAACTATGGCTACACCTTC
>-|-|TRBJ2-5|TRBV6-1
CATLQGNGLVETQYF
TGTGCCACCCTGCAGGGAAATGGGCTGGTAGAGACCCAGTACTTC
>few|-|TRBJ2-1|TRBV9
CASSVDLSSYNEQFF
TGTGCCAGCAGCGTAGACCTCAGCTCCTACAATGAGCAGTTCTTC
>-|TRBD1|TRBJ1-2|TRBV7-9
CASSSRTGMNNYGYTF
TGTGCCAGCAGCTCTAGGACAGGAATGAACAACTATGGCTACACCTTC
>once|TRBD2|TRBJ2-5|TRBV5-4
CASSSSGRQETQYF
TGTGCCAGCAGCTCTAGCGGGAGGCAAGAGACCCAGTACTTC
>few|TRBD2|TRBJ2-7|TRBV13
CASSLGGSGGYEQYF
TGTGCCAGCAGCTTAGGTGGTAGCGGGGGCTACGAGCAGTACTTC
>-|-|TRBJ1-6|TRBV7-2
CASSPSGGGSSPLHF
TGTGCCAGCAGCCCAAGTGGGGGGGGTAGTTCACCCCTCCACTTT
>-|-|TRBJ2-7|TRBV6-4
CASSDPPHRVYEQYF
TGTGCCAGCAGTGACCCGCCCCACAGGGTGTACGAGCAGTACTTC
>-|TRBD2|TRBJ2-5|TRBV25-1
CASSGYSRGAQYF
TGTGCCAGCAGTGGGTACTCTCGGGGGGCCCAGTACTTC
>-|TRBD1|TRBJ2-7|TRBV4-1
CASSQVRGSYEQYF
TGCGCCAGCAGCCAAGTCAGGGGGTCCTACGAGCAGTACTTC
>-|-|TRBJ2-3|TRBV1
CTSSQDRRAGGPDTQYF
TGCACCAGCAGCCAAGATAGGCGGGCGGGGGGGCCCGATACGCAGTATTTT
>once|TRBD1|TRBJ1-2|TRBV18
CASSPGQGVYGYTF
TGTGCCAGCTCACCGGGACAGGGCGTGTATGGCTACACCTTC
>-|-|TRBJ1-2|TRBV14
CASSAHSYGYTF
TGTGCCAGCAGCGCTCACAGCTATGGCTACACCTTC
>-|-|TRBJ2-7|TRBV2
CASSESDVGSLSYEQYF
TGTGCCAGCAGTGAGTCGGATGTGGGGAGCCTCTCCTACGAGCAGTACTTC
>-|-|TRBJ2-3|TRBV5-6
CASSLGADTQYF
TGTGCCAGCAGCTTGGGGGCCGATACGCAGTATTTT
>-|-|TRBJ1-6|TRBV10-3
CAISVGQYNSPLHF
TGTGCCATCAGTGTAGGACAGTATAATTCACCCCTCCACTTT
>-|-|TRBJ1-6|TRBV4-1
CASSQGPAIGSPLHF
TGCGCCAGCAGCCAAGGTCCCGCTATTGGTTCACCCCTCCACTTT
>few|-|TRBJ2-1|TRBV10-2
CASSESVRGPSYNEQFF
TGCGCCAGCAGTGAGTCAGTGCGGGGGCCCTCCTACAATGAGCAGTTCTTC
>-|TRBD2|TRBJ2-5|TRBV11-2
CASSLEGASGGQETQYF
TGTGCCAGCAGCTTAGAGGGCGCTAGCGGGGGACAAGAGACCCAGTACTTC
>-|TRBD2|TRBJ2-1|TRBV2
CASSTQTSGGAIF
TGTGCCAGCAGTACCCAGACTAGCGGGGGCGCAATCTTC
>-|TRBD2|TRBJ2-1|TRBV19
CASSRWSASGGASSYNEQFF
TGTGCCAGTAGTCGTTGGTCGGCTAGCGGGGGGGCAAGCTCCTACAATGAGCAGTTCTTC
>-|-|TRBJ1-2|TRBV7-9
CASSLGRAISLNGYTF
TGTGCCAGCAGCTTGGGCAGGGCTATTAGCCTAAATGGCTACACCTTC
>few|TRBD2|TRBJ2-3|TRBV6-1
CASSGGGIQDTQYF
TGTGCCAGCAGTGGGGGGGGGATTCAGGATACGCAGTATTTT
>few|TRBD2|TRBJ2-7|TRBV4-2
CASSQGSGSSYEQYF
TGTGCCAGCAGCCAAGGGAGCGGGAGCTCCTACGAGCAGTACTTC
>-|-|TRBJ2-5|TRBV9
CASSAVGGQQETQYF
TGTGCCAGCAGCGCCGTGGGGGGTCAACAAGAGACCCAGTACTTC
>-|-|TRBJ2-5|TRBV11-3
CASSAGRQVGETQYF
TGTGCCAGCAGCGCCGGACGACAGGTGGGAGAGACCCAGTACTTC
>-|TRBD1|TRBJ2-1|TRBV12-5
CASGQTGINEQFF
TGTGCTAGTGGCCAGACAGGGATAAATGAGCAGTTCTTC
>once|TRBD1|TRBJ1-6|TRBV29-1
CSGDRGLGNSPLHF
TGCAGCGGGGACAGGGGGTTAGGCAATTCACCCCTCCACTTT
>-|TRBD2|TRBJ2-3|TRBV13
CASSPPGLASADTQYF
TGTGCCAGCAGCCCTCCGGGACTAGCTAGCGCAGATACGCAGTATTTT
>-|-|TRBJ2-5|TRBV7-8
CASSPGSRGEETQYF
TGTGCCAGCAGCCCGGGGAGCAGGGGCGAAGAGACCCAGTACTTC
>-|-|TRBJ1-1|TRBV2
CASSEVMGGTEAFF
TGTGCCAGCAGTGAAGTTATGGGGGGCACTGAAGCTTTCTTT
>-|TRBD1|TRBJ1-2|TRBV19
CASSPFRDRSNYGYTF
TGTGCCAGTAGTCCCTTCCGGGACAGAAGTAACTATGGCTACACCTTC
>-|-|TRBJ1-1|TRBV20-1
CSARELGEAFF
TGCAGTGCCAGGGAACTGGGTGAAGCTTTCTTT
>-|-|TRBJ2-5|TRBV7-9
CASNSRGNGEETQYF
TGTGCCAGCAACTCAAGGGGGAACGGAGAAGAGACCCAGTACTTC
>-|-|TRBJ2-7|TRBV7-9
CASSLAVKGGRNEQYF
TGTGCCAGCAGCTTAGCGGTGAAGGGGGGGAGGAACGAGCAGTACTTC
>-|-|TRBJ2-4|TRBV7-8
CASSEPRDGGLAKNIQYF
TGTGCCAGCAGCGAACCTCGGGACGGGGGGCTAGCCAAAAACATTCAGTACTTC
>-|-|TRBJ1-4|TRBV5-4
CASSPGPGDKLFF
TGTGCCAGCAGCCCTGGTCCAGGGGACAAACTGTTTTTT
>-|-|TRBJ1-2|TRBV5-6
CASSLALLQGQGYTF
TGTGCCAGCAGCTTGGCCTTGCTGCAGGGGCAAGGCTACACCTTC